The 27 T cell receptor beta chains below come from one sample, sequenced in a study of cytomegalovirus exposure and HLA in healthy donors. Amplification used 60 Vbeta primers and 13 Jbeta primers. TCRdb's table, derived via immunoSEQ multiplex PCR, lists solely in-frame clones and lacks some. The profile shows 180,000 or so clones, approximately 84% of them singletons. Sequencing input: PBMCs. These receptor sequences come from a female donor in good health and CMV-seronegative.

The CDR3 loop reads CASSSVNYGYTF. The CDR3 DNA sequence: TGTGCCAGCAGTTCGGTGAACTATGGCTACACCTTC. The chain employs TRBV28 and TRBJ1-2; D uncertain. The CDR3 is made up of 12 amino acids. With 4 bases removed from V and 2 bases from J, the gap between germline ends came to 5 bases. Germline values: CDR1 MDHEN, CDR2 SYDVKM.

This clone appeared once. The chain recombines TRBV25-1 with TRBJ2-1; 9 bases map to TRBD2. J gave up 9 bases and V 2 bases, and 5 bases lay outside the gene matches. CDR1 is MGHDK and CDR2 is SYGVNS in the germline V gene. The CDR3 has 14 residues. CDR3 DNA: TGTGCCAGCAGTGAACGGCTAGCGGGGAGTGAGCAGTTCTTC. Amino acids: CASSERLAGSEQFF.

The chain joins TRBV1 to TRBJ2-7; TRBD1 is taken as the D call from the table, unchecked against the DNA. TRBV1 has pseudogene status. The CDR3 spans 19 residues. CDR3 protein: CTSSQDLAGRAPSSYEQYF. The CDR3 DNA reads TGCACCAGCAGCCAAGATTTGGCAGGTCGAGCCCCAAGCTCCTACGAGCAGTACTTC.

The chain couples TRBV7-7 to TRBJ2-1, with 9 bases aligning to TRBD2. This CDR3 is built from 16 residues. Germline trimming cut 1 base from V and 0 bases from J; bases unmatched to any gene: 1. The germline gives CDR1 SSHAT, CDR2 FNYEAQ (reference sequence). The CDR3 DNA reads TGTGCCAGCAGCTTAGGCGGGGGGGCCTCCTACAATGAGCAGTTCTTC. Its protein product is CASSLGGGASYNEQFF.

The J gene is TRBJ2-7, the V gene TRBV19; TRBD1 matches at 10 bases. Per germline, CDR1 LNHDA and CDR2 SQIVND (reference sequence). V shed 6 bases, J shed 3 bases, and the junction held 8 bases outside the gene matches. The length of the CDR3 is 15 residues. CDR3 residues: CASSRTGTGDYEQYF. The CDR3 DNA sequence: TGTGCCAGTAGCCGAACCGGGACAGGGGACTACGAGCAGTACTTC.

CDR3 amino acids: CASSSGLAGGKGQETQYF. The CDR3, as DNA: TGTGCCAGCAGCTCCGGACTAGCGGGAGGTAAAGGCCAAGAGACCCAGTACTTC. The J gene is TRBJ2-5, the V gene TRBV7-8; 14 nucleotides line up with TRBD2. Trimming took 4 bases from V and 1 from J; bases not matched to a gene: 8. Per germline, CDR1 SGHVS and CDR2 FQNEAQ. The CDR3 is 18 amino acids.

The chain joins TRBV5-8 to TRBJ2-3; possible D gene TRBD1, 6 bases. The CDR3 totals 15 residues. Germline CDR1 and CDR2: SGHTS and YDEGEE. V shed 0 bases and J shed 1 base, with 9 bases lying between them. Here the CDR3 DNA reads TGTGCCAGCAGCTTGGTTCCAGGGGGCACAGATACGCAGTATTTT. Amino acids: CASSLVPGGTDTQYF.

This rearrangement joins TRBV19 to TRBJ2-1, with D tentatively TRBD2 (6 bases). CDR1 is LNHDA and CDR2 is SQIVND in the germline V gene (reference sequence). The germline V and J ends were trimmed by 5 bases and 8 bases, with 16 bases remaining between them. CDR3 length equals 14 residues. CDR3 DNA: TGTGCCAGTAGTCGGGCAACTCGGAGGGATGAGCAGTTCTTC. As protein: CASSRATRRDEQFF.

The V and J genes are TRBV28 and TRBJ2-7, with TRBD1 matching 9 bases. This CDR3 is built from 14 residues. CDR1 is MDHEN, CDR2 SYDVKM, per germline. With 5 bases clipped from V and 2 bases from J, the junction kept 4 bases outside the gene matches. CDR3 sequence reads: CASSGQGRTYEQYF. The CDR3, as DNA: TGTGCCAGCAGTGGACAGGGGAGGACCTACGAGCAGTACTTC. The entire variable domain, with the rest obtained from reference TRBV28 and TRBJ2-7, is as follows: DVKVTQSSRYLVKRTGEKVFLECVQDMDHENMFWYRQDPGLGLRLIYFSYDVKMKEKGDIPEGYSVSREKKERFSLILESASTNQTSMYLCASSGQGRTYEQYFGPGTRLTVT.

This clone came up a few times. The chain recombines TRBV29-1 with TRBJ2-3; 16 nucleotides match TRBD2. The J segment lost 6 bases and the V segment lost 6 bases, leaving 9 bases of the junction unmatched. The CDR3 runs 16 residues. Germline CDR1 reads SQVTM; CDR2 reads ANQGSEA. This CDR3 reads CSVIRGLAGGSDTQYF. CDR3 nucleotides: TGCAGCGTAATAAGGGGACTAGCGGGGGGGTCGGATACGCAGTATTTT.

The CDR3 here is CASSSSGQGVLHEQYF. The CDR3 DNA is TGTGCCAGCAGCTCTTCAGGACAGGGGGTGTTGCACGAGCAGTACTTC. The chain employs TRBV13 and TRBJ2-7; 10 positions match TRBD1. The CDR3 extends over 16 amino acids. Germline CDR1 PRHDT, CDR2 FYEKMQ (reference sequence). With V trimmed by 4 bases and J by 5 bases, 11 bases remained unmatched.

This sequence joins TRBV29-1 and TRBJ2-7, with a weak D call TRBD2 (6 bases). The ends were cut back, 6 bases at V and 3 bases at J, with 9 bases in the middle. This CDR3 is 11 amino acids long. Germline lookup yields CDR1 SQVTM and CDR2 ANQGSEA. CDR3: CSVGLSYEQYF. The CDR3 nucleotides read TGCAGCGTGGGACTGAGCTACGAGCAGTACTTC.

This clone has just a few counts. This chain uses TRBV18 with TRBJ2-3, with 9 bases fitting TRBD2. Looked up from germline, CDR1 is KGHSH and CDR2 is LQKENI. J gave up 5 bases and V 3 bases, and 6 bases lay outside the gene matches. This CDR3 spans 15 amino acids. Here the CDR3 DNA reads TGTGCCAGCTCACCGAGGACTAGCGCTGAAGATACGCAGTATTTT. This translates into CASSPRTSAEDTQYF.

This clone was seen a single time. The CDR3 coding sequence is TGTGCCAGCAGTCGCCTCGGGATAGGGACCGGGGAGCTGTTTTTT. Its translation is CASSRLGIGTGELFF. The rearrangement links TRBV6-6 to TRBJ2-2, with a tentative D call TRBD2 (5 bases). The CDR3 loop spans 15 amino acids. CDR1 is MNHNY and CDR2 is SVGAGI in the germline V gene (reference sequence). V was shortened by 5 bases and J by 5 bases, with 15 bases between the two germline ends.

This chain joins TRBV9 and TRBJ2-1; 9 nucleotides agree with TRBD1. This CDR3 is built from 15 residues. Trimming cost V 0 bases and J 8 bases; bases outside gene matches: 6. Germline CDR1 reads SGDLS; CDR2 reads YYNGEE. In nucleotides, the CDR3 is TGTGCCAGCAGCGTAGGAGGGACAGGGAGGTATGAGCAGTTCTTC. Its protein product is CASSVGGTGRYEQFF.

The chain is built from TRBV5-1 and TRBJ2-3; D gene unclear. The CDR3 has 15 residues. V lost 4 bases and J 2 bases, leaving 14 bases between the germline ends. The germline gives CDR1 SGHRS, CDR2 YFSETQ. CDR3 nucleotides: TGCGCCAGCAGCCAAACCGGGTCCTACACAGATACGCAGTATTTT. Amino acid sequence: CASSQTGSYTDTQYF.

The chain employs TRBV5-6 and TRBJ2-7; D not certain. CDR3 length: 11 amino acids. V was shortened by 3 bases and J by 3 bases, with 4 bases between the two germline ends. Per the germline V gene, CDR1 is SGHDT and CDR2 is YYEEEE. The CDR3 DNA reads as TGTGCCAGCAGCTCAAACTACGAGCAGTACTTC. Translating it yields CASSSNYEQYF.

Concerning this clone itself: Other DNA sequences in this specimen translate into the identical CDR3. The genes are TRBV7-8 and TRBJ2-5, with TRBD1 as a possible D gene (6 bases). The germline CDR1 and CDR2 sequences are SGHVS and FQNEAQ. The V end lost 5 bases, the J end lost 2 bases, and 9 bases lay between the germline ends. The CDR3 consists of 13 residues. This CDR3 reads CASSLGQQETQYF. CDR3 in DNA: TGTGCCAGCAGCCTCGGACAGCAAGAGACCCAGTACTTC.

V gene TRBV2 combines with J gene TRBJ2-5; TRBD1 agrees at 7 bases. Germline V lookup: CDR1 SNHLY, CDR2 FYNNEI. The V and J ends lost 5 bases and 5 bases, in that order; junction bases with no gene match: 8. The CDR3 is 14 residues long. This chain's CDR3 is CASSPTGPSETQYF. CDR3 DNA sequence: TGTGCCAGCAGTCCGACAGGGCCCTCCGAGACCCAGTACTTC.

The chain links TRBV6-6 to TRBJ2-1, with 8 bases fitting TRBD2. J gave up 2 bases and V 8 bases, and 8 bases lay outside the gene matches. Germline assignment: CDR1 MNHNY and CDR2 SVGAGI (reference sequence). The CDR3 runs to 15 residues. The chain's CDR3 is CASRPGLEAYNEQFF. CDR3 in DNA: TGTGCCAGCCGACCGGGACTAGAAGCCTACAATGAGCAGTTCTTC.

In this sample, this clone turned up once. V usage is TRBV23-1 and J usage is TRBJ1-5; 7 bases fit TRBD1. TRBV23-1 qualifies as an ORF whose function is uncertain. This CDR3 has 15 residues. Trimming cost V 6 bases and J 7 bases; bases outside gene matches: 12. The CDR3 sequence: CASRPRQGRKQPQHF. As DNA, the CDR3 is TGCGCCAGCAGGCCCAGACAGGGACGAAAACAGCCCCAGCATTTT.

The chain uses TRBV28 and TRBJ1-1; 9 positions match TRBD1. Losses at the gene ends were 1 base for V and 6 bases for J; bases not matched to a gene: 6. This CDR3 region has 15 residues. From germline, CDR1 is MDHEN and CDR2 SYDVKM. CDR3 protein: CASSLYRGRGPEAFF. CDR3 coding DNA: TGTGCCAGCAGTTTATACAGGGGGCGCGGTCCTGAAGCTTTCTTT.

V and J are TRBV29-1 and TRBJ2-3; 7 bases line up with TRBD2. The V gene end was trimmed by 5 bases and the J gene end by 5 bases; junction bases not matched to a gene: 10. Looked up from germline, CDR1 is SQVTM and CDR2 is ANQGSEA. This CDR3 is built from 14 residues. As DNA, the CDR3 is TGCAGCGTTCACTGGGGGAGGGGTAGAGATACGCAGTATTTT. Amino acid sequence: CSVHWGRGRDTQYF.

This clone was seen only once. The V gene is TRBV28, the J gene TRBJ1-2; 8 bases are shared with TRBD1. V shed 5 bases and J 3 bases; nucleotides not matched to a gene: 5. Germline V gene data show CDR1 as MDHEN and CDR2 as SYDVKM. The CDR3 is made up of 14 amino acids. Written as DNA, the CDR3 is TGTGCCAGCAGTCTGACAGGGGTGGACTATGGCTACACCTTC. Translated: CASSLTGVDYGYTF.

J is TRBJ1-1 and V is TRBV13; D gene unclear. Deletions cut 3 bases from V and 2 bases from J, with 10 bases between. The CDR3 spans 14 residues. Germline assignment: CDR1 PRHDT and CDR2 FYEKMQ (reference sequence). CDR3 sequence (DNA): TGTGCCAGCAGCTTCATCGACAAAAACACTGAAGCTTTCTTT. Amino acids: CASSFIDKNTEAFF.

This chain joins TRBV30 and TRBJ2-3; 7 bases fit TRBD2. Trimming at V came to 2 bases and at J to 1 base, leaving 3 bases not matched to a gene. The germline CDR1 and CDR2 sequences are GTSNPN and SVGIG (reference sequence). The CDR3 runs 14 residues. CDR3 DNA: TGTGCCTGGAGTTACGCGGGGGGCACAGATACGCAGTATTTT. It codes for CAWSYAGGTDTQYF. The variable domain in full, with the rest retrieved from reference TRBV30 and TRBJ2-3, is SQTIHQWPATLVQPVGSPLSLECTVEGTSNPNLYWYRQAAGRGLQLLFYSVGIGQISSEVPQNLSASRPQDRQFILSSKKLLLSDSGFYLCAWSYAGGTDTQYFGPGTRLTVL.

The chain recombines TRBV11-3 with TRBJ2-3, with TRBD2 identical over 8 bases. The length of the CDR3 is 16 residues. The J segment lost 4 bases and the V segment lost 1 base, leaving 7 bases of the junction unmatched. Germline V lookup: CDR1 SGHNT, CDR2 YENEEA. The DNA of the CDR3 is TGTGCCAGCAGCTTAGGCAGTAGCGGGGTCTCAGATACGCAGTATTTT. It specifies CASSLGSSGVSDTQYF.